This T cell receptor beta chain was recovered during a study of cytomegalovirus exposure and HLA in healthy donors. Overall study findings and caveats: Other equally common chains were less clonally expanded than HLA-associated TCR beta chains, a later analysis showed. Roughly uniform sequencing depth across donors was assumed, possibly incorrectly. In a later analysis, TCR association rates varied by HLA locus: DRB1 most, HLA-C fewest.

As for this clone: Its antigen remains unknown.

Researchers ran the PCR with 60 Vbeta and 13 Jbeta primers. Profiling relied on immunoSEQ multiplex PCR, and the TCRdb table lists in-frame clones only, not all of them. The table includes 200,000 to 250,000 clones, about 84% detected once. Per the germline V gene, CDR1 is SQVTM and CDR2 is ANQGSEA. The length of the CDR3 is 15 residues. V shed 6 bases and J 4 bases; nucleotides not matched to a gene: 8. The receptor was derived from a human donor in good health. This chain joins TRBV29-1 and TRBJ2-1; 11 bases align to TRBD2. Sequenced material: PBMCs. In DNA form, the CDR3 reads TGCAGCGTGGCGACGGGACTAGCGGTTTACAATGAGCAGTTCTTC. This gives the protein CSVATGLAVYNEQFF.